The entry below gives a single T cell receptor beta chain sequence along with its context. Antigen: not known. TCRdb passed the multiplex PCR reads through MiXCR, listing each CDR3 protein once. This table has 15,000 to 20,000 distinct CDR3 sequences, 63% appearing once. This record comes from a study of breast tumors, draining lymph nodes, adjacent tissues. Findings and limits, study-wide: Compared with basal-like, luminal-like tumors shared significantly more repertoire with nontumor tissue.

Trimming removed 4 bases at V and 7 bases at J, with 18 bases between. The V gene's germline CDR1 is SGDLS and CDR2 YYNGEE. The CDR3 is 15 amino acids. The rearrangement links TRBV9 to TRBJ1-5; D possibly corresponds to TRBD1 (5 bases). This TCR was recovered from a female donor with breast cancer. Some clones in this sample may be carry-over from other donors' samples. Input material: tumor-adjacent breast tissue. The CDR3 region is CASSKTGGAGQPQHF. The CDR3 coding sequence is TGTGCCAGCAGCAAGACGGGGGGTGCGGGGCAGCCCCAGCATTTT.